This T cell receptor beta chain comes out of a study of T-cell reconstitution after alpha-beta-depleted transplantation in children. The sample holds a few counts of this clonotype. Preparation of the TCRbeta library involved a method that used unique molecular identifiers. TCRdb reprocessed the PCR reads via MiXCR and lists one record per CDR3 protein. Among around 240,000 distinct CDR3 sequences listed, more than 7.5% were seen once. V was pared by 8 bases and J by 2 bases, with 22 bases between. The CDR3 runs to 17 residues. Germline assignment: CDR1 ENHRY and CDR2 SYGVKD. The source was PBMCs from the stem cell graft donor, collected from the stem cell graft. J is TRBJ2-1 and V is TRBV10-3, with D possibly TRBD2 on 6 matching bases. This TCR came from a human donor who donated a stem cell graft to a child with SCID. The CDR3 sequence: CAILDPDAGRTYNEQFF. The CDR3 DNA reads as TGTGCCATCCTAGACCCCGATGCGGGGAGGACCTACAATGAGCAGTTCTTC.